One T cell receptor beta chain is described in this entry. The antigen is unknown. Healthy people donating bone marrow made up the donors. The CDR3 runs 16 residues. Per the germline V gene, CDR1 is SEHNR and CDR2 is FQNEAQ (reference sequence). Trimming shortened V by 5 bases and J by 7 bases, and 21 bases separated the two germline ends. PCR amplification relied on 60 Vbeta primers (plus 13 Jbeta primers). Produced via immunoSEQ multiplex PCR; TCRdb's table is partial and in-frame only. In all, the sample yields fewer than 100,000 clones. This specimen belongs to a study of cytomegalovirus exposure and HLA in healthy donors. The wider study: Unique TCRs numbering some 80 million, obtained from HLA-typed donors, made up an early data release.

Study-wide points: The study flagged around 150 TCR beta chains as cytomegalovirus-associated.

The sequence came from a man aged 18 to 35 in good health and CMV-seropositive. This rearrangement joins TRBV7-9 to TRBJ2-1; possibly TRBD1 for D (5 bases). Specimen: PBMCs. CDR3 loop: CASSLTIGIGENEQFF. DNA of the CDR3: TGTGCCAGCAGCCTAACCATAGGGATAGGGGAAAATGAGCAGTTCTTC. The full variable domain, with the rest looked up from reference TRBV7-9 and TRBJ2-1, is DTGVSQNPRHKITKRGQNVTFRCDPISEHNRLYWYRQTLGQGPEFLTYFQNEAQLEKSRLLSDRFSAERPKGSFSTLEIQRTEQGDSAMYLCASSLTIGIGENEQFFGPGTRLTVL.